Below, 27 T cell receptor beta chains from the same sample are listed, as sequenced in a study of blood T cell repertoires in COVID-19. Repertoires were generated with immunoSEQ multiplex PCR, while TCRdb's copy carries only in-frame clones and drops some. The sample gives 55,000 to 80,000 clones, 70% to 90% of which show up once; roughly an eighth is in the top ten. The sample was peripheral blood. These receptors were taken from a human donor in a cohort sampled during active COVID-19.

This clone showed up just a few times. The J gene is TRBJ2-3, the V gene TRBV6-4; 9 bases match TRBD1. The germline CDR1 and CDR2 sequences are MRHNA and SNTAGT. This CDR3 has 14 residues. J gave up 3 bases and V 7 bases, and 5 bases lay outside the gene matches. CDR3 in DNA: TGTGCCAGCACCCCGACAGGGGGAACAGATACGCAGTATTTT. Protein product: CASTPTGGTDTQYF.

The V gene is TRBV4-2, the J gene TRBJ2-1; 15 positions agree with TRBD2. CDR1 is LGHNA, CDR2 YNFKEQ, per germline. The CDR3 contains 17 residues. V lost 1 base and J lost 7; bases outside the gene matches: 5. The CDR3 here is CASSQGTSGGAWNEQFF. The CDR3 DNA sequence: TGTGCCAGCAGCCAAGGGACTAGCGGGGGGGCCTGGAATGAGCAGTTCTTC.

The CDR3 is CASSSGQFTGELFF. CDR3 sequence (DNA): TGCGCCAGCAGCTCCGGACAGTTCACCGGGGAGCTGTTTTTT. This chain uses TRBV5-1 with TRBJ2-2; D is possibly TRBD1 (6 bases). The CDR3 length is 14 residues. From germline, CDR1 is SGHRS and CDR2 YFSETQ. The V gene lost 3 bases and the J gene lost 4 bases, with 10 bases spanning the gap.

The CDR3 coding sequence is TGTGCCAGCAGCCAATTCGTCAGGGAGACCCAGTACTTC. Translation gives CASSQFVRETQYF. The rearrangement joins TRBV3-1 (or the pseudogene TRBV3-2) to TRBJ2-5; D uncertain. V was clipped by 2 bases and J by 5 bases, with 9 bases between them. This CDR3 is 13 amino acids long. Germline V gives CDR1 LGHDT, CDR2 YNNKEL (reference sequence).

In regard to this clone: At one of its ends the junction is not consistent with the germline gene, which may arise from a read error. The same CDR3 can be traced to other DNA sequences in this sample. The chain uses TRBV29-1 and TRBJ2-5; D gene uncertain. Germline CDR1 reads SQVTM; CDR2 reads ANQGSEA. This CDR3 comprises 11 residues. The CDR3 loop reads CSVVPLETQYF. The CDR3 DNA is TGCAGCGTTGTCCCCTTGGAGACTCAGTACTTC.

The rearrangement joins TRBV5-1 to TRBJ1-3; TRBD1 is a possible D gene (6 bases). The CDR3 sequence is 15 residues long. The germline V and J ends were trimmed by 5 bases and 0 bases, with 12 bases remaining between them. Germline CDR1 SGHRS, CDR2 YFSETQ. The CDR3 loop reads CASRSTGTSGNTIYF. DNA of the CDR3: TGCGCCAGCAGAAGCACAGGGACCTCTGGAAACACCATATATTTT.

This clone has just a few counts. CDR3 in amino acids: CASRSDRVPAEQYF. DNA for the CDR3: TGCGCCAGCAGGTCCGACAGGGTTCCTGCCGAGCAGTACTTC. The chain recombines TRBV5-1 with TRBJ2-7; 7 bases are shared with TRBD1. V trimming: 5 bases; J trimming: 6 bases; junction bases outside the gene matches: 11. CDR3 length: 14 amino acids. Germline assignment: CDR1 SGHRS and CDR2 YFSETQ. Based on the CDR3 plus reference TRBV5-1 and TRBJ2-7, the full variable domain is KAGVTQTPRYLIKTRGQQVTLSCSPISGHRSVSWYQQTPGQGLQFLFEYFSETQRNKGNFPGRFSGRQFSNSRSEMNVSTLELGDSALYLCASRSDRVPAEQYFGPGTRLTVT.

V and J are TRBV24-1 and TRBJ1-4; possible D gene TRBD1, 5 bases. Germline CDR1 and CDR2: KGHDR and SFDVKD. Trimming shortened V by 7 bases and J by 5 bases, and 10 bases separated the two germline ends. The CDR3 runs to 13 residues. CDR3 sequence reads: CATSGHQNEKLFF. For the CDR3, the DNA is TGTGCCACCAGCGGACACCAGAATGAAAAACTGTTTTTT.

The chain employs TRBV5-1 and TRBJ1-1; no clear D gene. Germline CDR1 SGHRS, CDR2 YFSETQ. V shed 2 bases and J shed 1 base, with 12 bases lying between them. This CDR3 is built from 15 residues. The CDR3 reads CASSFPGNSNTEAFF. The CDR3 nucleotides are TGCGCCAGCAGCTTCCCGGGTAATTCGAACACTGAAGCTTTCTTT.

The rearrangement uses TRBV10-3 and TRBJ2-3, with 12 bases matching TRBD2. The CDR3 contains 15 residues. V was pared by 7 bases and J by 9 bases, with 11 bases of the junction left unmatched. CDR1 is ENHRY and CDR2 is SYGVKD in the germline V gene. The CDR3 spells CAITEGLAGSGTQYF. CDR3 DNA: TGTGCCATCACCGAAGGACTAGCGGGGAGCGGGACGCAGTATTTT.

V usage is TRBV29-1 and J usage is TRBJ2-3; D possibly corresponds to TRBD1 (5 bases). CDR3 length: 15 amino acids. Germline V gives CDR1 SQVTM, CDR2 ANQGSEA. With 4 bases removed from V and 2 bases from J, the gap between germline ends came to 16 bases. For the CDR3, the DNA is TGCAGCGTTGTTGAGTTGGGGCGGACCACAGATACGCAGTATTTT. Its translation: CSVVELGRTTDTQYF.

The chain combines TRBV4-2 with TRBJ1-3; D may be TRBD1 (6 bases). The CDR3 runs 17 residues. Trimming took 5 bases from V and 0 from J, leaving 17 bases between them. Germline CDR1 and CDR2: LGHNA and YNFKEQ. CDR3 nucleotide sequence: TGTGCCAGCAGCTTAAACGGGGGGGGCTACTCTGGAAACACCATATATTTT. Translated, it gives CASSLNGGGYSGNTIYF.

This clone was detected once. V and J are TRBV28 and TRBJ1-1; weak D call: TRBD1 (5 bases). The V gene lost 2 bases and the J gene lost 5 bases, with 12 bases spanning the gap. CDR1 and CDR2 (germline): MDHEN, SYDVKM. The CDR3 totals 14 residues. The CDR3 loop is CASSLRAGRTEAFF. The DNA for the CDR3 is TGTGCCAGCAGTTTAAGGGCAGGGCGGACTGAAGCTTTCTTT.

CDR3 nucleotides: TGTGCCAGCAGCCGAAGCAGCGGGGGTTACAATGAGCAGTTCTTC. Its translation is CASSRSSGGYNEQFF. The chain couples TRBV7-3 to TRBJ2-1; 8 bases match TRBD2. V trimming: 5 bases; J trimming: 4 bases; junction bases outside the gene matches: 7. The CDR3 contains 15 residues. Germline V lookup: CDR1 SGHTA, CDR2 FQGTGA.

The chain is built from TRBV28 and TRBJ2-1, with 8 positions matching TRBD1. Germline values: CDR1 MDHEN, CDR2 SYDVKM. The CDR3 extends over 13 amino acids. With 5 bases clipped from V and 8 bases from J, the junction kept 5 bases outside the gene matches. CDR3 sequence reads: CASSPTGVDEQFF. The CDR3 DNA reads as TGTGCCAGCAGTCCGACAGGGGTGGATGAGCAGTTCTTC. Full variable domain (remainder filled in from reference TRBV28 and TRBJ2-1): DVKVTQSSRYLVKRTGEKVFLECVQDMDHENMFWYRQDPGLGLRLIYFSYDVKMKEKGDIPEGYSVSREKKERFSLILESASTNQTSMYLCASSPTGVDEQFFGPGTRLTVL.

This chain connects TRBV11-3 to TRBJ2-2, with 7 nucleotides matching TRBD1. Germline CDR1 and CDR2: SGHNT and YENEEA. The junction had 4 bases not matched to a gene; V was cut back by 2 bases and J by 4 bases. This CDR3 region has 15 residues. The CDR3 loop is CASSLIGTATGELFF. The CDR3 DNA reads TGTGCCAGCAGCTTAATAGGGACAGCCACCGGGGAGCTGTTTTTT.

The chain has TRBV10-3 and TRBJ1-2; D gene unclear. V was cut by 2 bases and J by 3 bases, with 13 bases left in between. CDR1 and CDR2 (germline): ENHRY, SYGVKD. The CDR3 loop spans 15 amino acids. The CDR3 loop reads CAISEARGDYYGYTF. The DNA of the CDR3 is TGTGCCATCAGTGAGGCGCGGGGAGATTACTATGGCTACACCTTC.

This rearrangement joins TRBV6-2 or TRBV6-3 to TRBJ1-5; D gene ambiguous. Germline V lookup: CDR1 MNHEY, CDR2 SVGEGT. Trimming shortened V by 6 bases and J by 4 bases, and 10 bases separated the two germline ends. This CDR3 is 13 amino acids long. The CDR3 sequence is CASSDIPNQPQHF. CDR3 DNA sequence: TGTGCCAGCAGCGACATACCTAATCAGCCCCAGCATTTT.

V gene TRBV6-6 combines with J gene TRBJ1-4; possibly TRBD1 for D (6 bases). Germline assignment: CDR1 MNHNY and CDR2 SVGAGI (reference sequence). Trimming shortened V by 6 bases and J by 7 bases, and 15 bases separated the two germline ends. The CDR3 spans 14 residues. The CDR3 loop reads CASRKGGGGEKLFF. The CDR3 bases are TGTGCCAGCAGAAAGGGGGGGGGCGGTGAAAAACTGTTTTTT.

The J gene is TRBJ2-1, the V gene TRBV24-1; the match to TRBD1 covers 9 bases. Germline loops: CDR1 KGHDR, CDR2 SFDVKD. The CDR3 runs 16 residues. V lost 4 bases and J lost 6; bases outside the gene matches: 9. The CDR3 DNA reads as TGTGCCACCAGTGACTCCGGGACAGGGCTACTCAATGAGCAGTTCTTC. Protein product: CATSDSGTGLLNEQFF.

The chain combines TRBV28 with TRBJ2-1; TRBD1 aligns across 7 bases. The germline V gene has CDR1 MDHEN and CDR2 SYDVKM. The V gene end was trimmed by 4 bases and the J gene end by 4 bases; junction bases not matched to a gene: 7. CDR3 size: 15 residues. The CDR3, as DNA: TGTGCCAGCAGTTGGGGCGGACAGGATTACAATGAGCAGTTCTTC. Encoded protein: CASSWGGQDYNEQFF.

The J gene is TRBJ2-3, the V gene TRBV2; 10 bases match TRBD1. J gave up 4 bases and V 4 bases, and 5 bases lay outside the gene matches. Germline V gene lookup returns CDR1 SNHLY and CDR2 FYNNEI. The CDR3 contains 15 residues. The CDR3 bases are TGTGCCAGCAGTGCCGACAGGGGGCGGCCAGATACGCAGTATTTT. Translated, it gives CASSADRGRPDTQYF.

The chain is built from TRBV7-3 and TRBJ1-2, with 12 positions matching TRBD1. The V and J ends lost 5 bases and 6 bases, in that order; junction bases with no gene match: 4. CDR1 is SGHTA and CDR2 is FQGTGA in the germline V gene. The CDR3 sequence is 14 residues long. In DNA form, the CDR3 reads TGTGCCAGCAGCCTTGGGACAGGGGGCCATGGCTACACCTTC. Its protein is CASSLGTGGHGYTF.

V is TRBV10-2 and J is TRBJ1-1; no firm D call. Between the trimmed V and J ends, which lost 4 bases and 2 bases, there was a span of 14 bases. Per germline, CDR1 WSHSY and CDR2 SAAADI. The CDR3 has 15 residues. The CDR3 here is CASSGKVAGNTEAFF. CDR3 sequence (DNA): TGCGCCAGCAGTGGAAAGGTGGCGGGAAACACTGAAGCTTTCTTT.

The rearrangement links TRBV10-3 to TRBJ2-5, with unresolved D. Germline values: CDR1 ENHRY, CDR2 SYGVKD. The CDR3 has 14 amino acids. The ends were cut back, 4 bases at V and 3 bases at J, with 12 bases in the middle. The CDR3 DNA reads TGTGCCATCAGTGGCCCGCCAGGAAAAGAGACCCAGTACTTC. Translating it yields CAISGPPGKETQYF.

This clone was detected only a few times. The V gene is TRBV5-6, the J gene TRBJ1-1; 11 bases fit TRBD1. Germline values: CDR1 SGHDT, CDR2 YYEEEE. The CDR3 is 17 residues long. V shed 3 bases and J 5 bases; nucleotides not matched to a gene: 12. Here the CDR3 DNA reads TGTGCCAGCAGCTGGAGGGGTGGACAGGGGGCCGGAACTGAAGCTTTCTTT. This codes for CASSWRGGQGAGTEAFF.

For the CDR3, the DNA is TGCGCCAGCAGCCACCTACTAGCGGGGGGTTCCTACGAGCAGTACTTC. Residues: CASSHLLAGGSYEQYF. V and J are TRBV4-1 and TRBJ2-7; 12 positions agree with TRBD2. With V trimmed by 3 bases and J by 1 base, 4 bases remained unmatched. Germline V gene sequence: CDR1 MGHRA, CDR2 YSYEKL. This CDR3 spans 16 amino acids.